A selection of T cell receptor beta chains follows, all from one sample in a study of cytomegalovirus exposure and HLA in healthy donors. TCRdb's copy holds only in-frame clones and misses some; the assay was immunoSEQ multiplex PCR. This table has fewer than 250,000 clones, almost 80% appearing once. Sequencing used PBMCs. These TCRs come from a male donor in good health and CMV-seronegative. Each CDR3 is given with its conserved first and last residue. A D gene is named only where the DNA matches it firmly. Clone size appears in some rows only: once, few, many, or a class for an expanded clone.

J gene,CDR3 length,D gene,V gene,clone size,CDR3 DNA,CDR3 protein
TRBJ2-3,12,NA,TRBV7-9,NA,TGTGCCAGCAGCATACAGGCAGATACGCAGTATTTT,CASSIQADTQYF
TRBJ1-2,17,TRBD1,TRBV9,NA,TGTGCCAGCAGCGTTGATTCCAGGGGGCATAGAGGCTATGGCTACACCTTC,CASSVDSRGHRGYGYTF
TRBJ1-5,13,NA,TRBV6-5,NA,TGTGCCAGCAGTTACTCTAACAATCAGCCCCAGCATTTT,CASSYSNNQPQHF
TRBJ2-3,16,NA,TRBV15,NA,TGTGCCACCAGCAGAGATCAGGCCCTTAGCACAGATACGCAGTATTTT,CATSRDQALSTDTQYF
TRBJ2-5,13,NA,TRBV6-6,NA,TGTGCCAGCAGTTACCCGGGCCAGGGGACCCAGTACTTC,CASSYPGQGTQYF
TRBJ2-5,14,TRBD2,TRBV9,few,TGTGCCAGCAGCGTAGGACTAGCAGGCGAGACCCAGTACTTC,CASSVGLAGETQYF
TRBJ1-1,13,TRBD1,TRBV29-1,NA,TGCAGCGTTAAAACAGGGGTAGAAACTGAAGCTTTCTTT,CSVKTGVETEAFF
TRBJ2-3,14,TRBD2,TRBV2,once,TGTGCCAGCAGGACTAGCGGGAGGACAGATACGCAGTATTTT,CASRTSGRTDTQYF
TRBJ1-5,17,NA,TRBV7-9,NA,TGTGCCAGCATATACTCGGGTTTGGACTGGAGCAATCAGCCCCAGCATTTT,CASIYSGLDWSNQPQHF
TRBJ2-3,14,TRBD2,TRBV7-9,few,TGTGCCAGCAGCTCCTGGACTAGCGCTGATACGCAGTATTTT,CASSSWTSADTQYF
TRBJ2-1,14,NA,TRBV2,NA,TGTGCCAGCAGGAGGGGGGGATCCTACAATGAGCAGTTCTTC,CASRRGGSYNEQFF
TRBJ1-4,15,TRBD1,TRBV10-3,NA,TGTGCCATCAGTGAGTCTAGGGGGCCTAATGAAAAACTGTTTTTT,CAISESRGPNEKLFF
TRBJ2-7,13,NA,TRBV5-4,once,TGTGCCAGCAGCTTCCGGGACTCATACGAGCAGTACTTC,CASSFRDSYEQYF
TRBJ1-3,14,NA,TRBV4-2,NA,TGTGCCAGCCGGGGTGGGATAGGTGGAAACACCATATATTTT,CASRGGIGGNTIYF
TRBJ2-5,16,TRBD2,TRBV28,NA,TGTGCCAGCAGCACCATGGGACTAGCGGTGAGGGAGACCCAGTACTTC,CASSTMGLAVRETQYF
TRBJ1-1,13,NA,TRBV27,NA,TGTGCCAGCAGTCCACAGGCGCTCACTGAAGCTTTCTTT,CASSPQALTEAFF
TRBJ2-2,16,TRBD1,TRBV7-9,NA,TGTGCCAGCAGCCCCCAAAGGGGGCAGGCCACCGGGGAGCTGTTTTTT,CASSPQRGQATGELFF
TRBJ2-1,16,TRBD1,TRBV27,NA,TGTGCCAGCATCGGACAGGCTCTCATCGGCTACAATGAGCAGTTCTTC,CASIGQALIGYNEQFF
TRBJ2-5,13,NA,TRBV19,NA,TGTGCCACCCAGGGGGGACAGAAAGAGACCCAGTACTTC,CATQGGQKETQYF
TRBJ1-1,13,NA,TRBV14,NA,TGTGCCAGCAGCTTTGGACAGAACACTGAAGCTTTCTTT,CASSFGQNTEAFF
TRBJ2-7,17,TRBD2,TRBV11-3,NA,TGTGCCAGCAGCTCGCCAGTACTAGCGGGGCCCTCCTACGAGCAGTACTTC,CASSSPVLAGPSYEQYF
TRBJ2-7,15,TRBD2,TRBV15,NA,TGTGCCACCAGCAGTAGCGGGACGGGCCCCTGGGAGCAGTACTTC,CATSSSGTGPWEQYF
TRBJ2-2,14,NA,TRBV27,few,TGTGCCAGCAGAACAGGGTTAAATCCCGGGGAGCTGTTTTTT,CASRTGLNPGELFF
TRBJ2-7,15,NA,TRBV4-3,NA,TGCGCCAGCAGCCAACTAAAGGCAGGCCCCTACGAGCAGTACTTC,CASSQLKAGPYEQYF
TRBJ2-6,17,NA,TRBV7-6,NA,TGTGCCAGCAGCCCATCGAGCAAGCCCTCTGGGGCCAACGTCCTGACTTTC,CASSPSSKPSGANVLTF
TRBJ1-4,15,NA,TRBV5-8,NA,TGTGCCAGCAGCTTGGGATACCAGATGAATGAAAAACTGTTTTTT,CASSLGYQMNEKLFF
TRBJ2-2,17,TRBD2,TRBV9,NA,TGTGCCAGCAGCGTGGGACTAGCGGGAGGTGAAACCGGGGAGCTGTTTTTT,CASSVGLAGGETGELFF
TRBJ2-7,11,NA,TRBV20-1,NA,TGCAGTGCCTCTACTACCTACGAGCAGTACTTC,CSASTTYEQYF
TRBJ2-5,15,NA,TRBV15,NA,TGTGCCACCAGCAGAGCCCCTATGGGGGGAGAGACCCAGTACTTC,CATSRAPMGGETQYF
TRBJ2-1,16,TRBD2,TRBV7-2,NA,TGTGCCAGCAGCTTAGCGAACGGGGGGACTAGCAATGAGCAGTTCTTC,CASSLANGGTSNEQFF
TRBJ1-2,13,TRBD1,TRBV7-9,NA,TGTGCCAGCAGCTTTGGGGACAGACATGGCTACACCTTC,CASSFGDRHGYTF
TRBJ1-1,15,NA,TRBV7-2,NA,TGTGCCAGCAGCTTAGGACAGCATTGGGGCTCTGAAGCTTTCTTT,CASSLGQHWGSEAFF
TRBJ2-1,15,NA,TRBV6-5,few,TGTGCCAGCCGACCTTCTAGGGGGAGATACAATGAGCAGTTCTTC,CASRPSRGRYNEQFF
TRBJ2-1,12,NA,TRBV27,once,TGTGCCAGCAGTACAGGTTCTTCGAAGCAGTTCTTC,CASSTGSSKQFF
TRBJ2-3,15,TRBD1,TRBV28,once,TGTGCCAGCAGTTTAGGGACAGGGGGAGCAGATACGCAGTATTTT,CASSLGTGGADTQYF
TRBJ1-3,14,NA,TRBV2,NA,TGTGCCAGCAGACTCTACAGCTCTGGAAACACCATATATTTT,CASRLYSSGNTIYF
TRBJ2-7,11,NA,TRBV7-2,NA,TGTGCCAGCAGCTTAGTCGGCGAGCAGTACTTC,CASSLVGEQYF
TRBJ2-7,11,NA,TRBV7-2,NA,TGTGCCAGCAGCCCTCTATACGAGCAGTACTTC,CASSPLYEQYF
TRBJ1-6,18,NA,TRBV9,NA,TGTGCCAGCAGCGTAGCTCCAGACAGCAGCTCCTATAATTCACCCCTCCACTTT,CASSVAPDSSSYNSPLHF
TRBJ2-2,15,NA,TRBV27,NA,TGTGCCAGCAGCCCACAAGGAACGGGCACCGGGGAGCTGTTTTTT,CASSPQGTGTGELFF
TRBJ1-1,17,TRBD1,TRBV7-6,NA,TGTGCCAGCAGCTACGGGACAGGGAAAGGCGAGAACACTGAAGCTTTCTTT,CASSYGTGKGENTEAFF
TRBJ2-1,15,TRBD2,TRBV7-2,NA,TGTGCCAGCAGCCCGTATATTAGCGGGATCAATGAGCAGTTCTTC,CASSPYISGINEQFF
TRBJ1-2,11,NA,TRBV20-1,NA,TGCAGTGCTAGTCAGGACTATGGCTACACCTTC,CSASQDYGYTF
TRBJ1-5,13,NA,TRBV25-1,NA,TGTGCCAGCAGTCCCTTCGGGGGTCAGCCCCAGCATTTT,CASSPFGGQPQHF
TRBJ1-2,12,TRBD1,TRBV6-5,NA,TGTGCCAGCAGATCGGGACAGGGCGCCTACACCTTC,CASRSGQGAYTF
TRBJ1-2,13,NA,TRBV19,NA,TGTGCCAGTAGTATCCGGGTCTACTATGGCTACACCTTC,CASSIRVYYGYTF
TRBJ1-5,14,NA,TRBV18,NA,TGTGCCAGCTCATCGTGGGGGGAAGGCCAGCCCCAGCATTTT,CASSSWGEGQPQHF
TRBJ2-3,15,TRBD2,TRBV10-1,NA,TGCGCCAGCACCCCCACGCGGGAGCGCAGGGATACGCAGTATTTT,CASTPTRERRDTQYF
TRBJ2-2,16,NA,TRBV29-1,NA,TGCAGCGTTGAAGGTCTGGACTCTACGAACACCGGGGAGCTGTTTTTT,CSVEGLDSTNTGELFF
TRBJ1-1,14,NA,TRBV19,few,TGTGCCAGTAGCCCGGGGAGAATGAACACTGAAGCTTTCTTT,CASSPGRMNTEAFF
TRBJ2-5,16,NA,TRBV10-2,NA,TGCGCCAGCACCAACTTGGTCGGGAGTGGAGGAGAGACCCAGTACTTC,CASTNLVGSGGETQYF
TRBJ1-1,14,NA,TRBV28,few,TGTGCCAGCAGAACCTACCCCCGAGGGACTGAAGCTTTCTTT,CASRTYPRGTEAFF
TRBJ2-1,13,NA,TRBV7-3,NA,TGTGCCAGCAGCGCCCGACAGGGAGGTGAGCAGTTCTTC,CASSARQGGEQFF
TRBJ2-4,14,NA,TRBV2,NA,TGTGCCAGTAAAGAAGGGGGAAGAGAAAACATTCAGTACTTC,CASKEGGRENIQYF
TRBJ1-1,16,NA,TRBV7-3,NA,TGTGCCAGCAGCTTACTCCCTCAGGGACAGAACACTGAAGCTTTCTTT,CASSLLPQGQNTEAFF
TRBJ2-7,15,NA,TRBV5-1,few,TGCGCCAGCAGCTGGGGGGACCCGGAACCCTACGAGCAGTACTTC,CASSWGDPEPYEQYF
TRBJ1-1,14,TRBD1,TRBV27,NA,TGTGCCAGCAGTTACAGGGGGCGCGGCACCGAAGCTTTCTTT,CASSYRGRGTEAFF
TRBJ1-1,13,NA,TRBV30,NA,TGTGCCTGGAGTGTACAGGGTAGCACTGAAGCTTTCTTT,CAWSVQGSTEAFF
TRBJ2-5,13,NA,TRBV5-5,NA,TGTGCCAGCAGCGGCACCGACCAAGAGACCCAGTACTTC,CASSGTDQETQYF
TRBJ1-5,17,TRBD1,TRBV13,NA,TGTGCCAGCAGCTTAAGCCAGGGGGCTGGAAGCAATCAGCCCCAGCATTTT,CASSLSQGAGSNQPQHF